A selection of T cell receptor beta chains follows, all from one sample in a study of blood T cell repertoires in COVID-19. The assay was immunoSEQ multiplex PCR, and TCRdb's table has in-frame clones only and misses some. The data contain 250,000 to 350,000 clones, roughly 87% of them singletons. The sample was PBMCs or T cells enriched from blood (not recorded which). The receptors originated from a woman younger than 35 who had recovered from COVID-19. The CDR3 runs from the conserved cysteine through the conserved F or W. The D gene is left open where the match is weak. Part of the rows lack a size; the others show once, few, many or a class for expanded clones.

clone_size	d_call	v_call	j_call	cdr3_aa	cdr3_nt
.	TRBD2	TRBV5-1	TRBJ2-1	CASSSGTSGRSYEQFF	TGCGCCAGCTCCTCCGGGACTAGCGGGAGGTCCTATGAGCAGTTCTTC
.	TRBD2	TRBV14	TRBJ2-1	CASSPTLPLAGVYNEQFF	TGTGCCAGCAGCCCCACTCTCCCACTAGCGGGAGTCTACAATGAGCAGTTCTTC
.	.	TRBV2	TRBJ2-3	CASSGGSQSTDTQYF	TGTGCCAGCAGTGGCGGCAGCCAGAGCACAGATACGCAGTATTTT
.	.	TRBV5-5	TRBJ1-1	CASSLEQIRRDPSEAFF	TGTGCCAGCAGCTTGGAACAAATCCGCCGGGATCCATCGGAAGCTTTCTTT
.	.	TRBV27	TRBJ1-5	CASNETRAGQNSSNQPQHF	TGTGCCAGCAACGAAACCAGGGCAGGGCAAAACTCTAGCAATCAGCCCCAGCATTTT
.	.	TRBV7-9	TRBJ2-2	CASSTVGVGTGELFF	TGTGCCAGCAGCACCGTGGGAGTTGGGACCGGGGAGCTGTTTTTT
.	TRBD1	TRBV5-1	TRBJ2-5	CASSSRTGVRQETQYF	TGCGCCAGCAGCTCCCGGACAGGGGTTCGCCAAGAGACCCAGTACTTC
.	TRBD1	TRBV27	TRBJ2-3	CASSPWTGDSTDTQYF	TGTGCCAGCAGTCCCTGGACAGGGGACAGCACAGATACGCAGTATTTT
few	TRBD2	TRBV5-4	TRBJ2-2	CASRTGPLAENTGELFF	TGTGCCAGCAGAACAGGGCCACTAGCGGAGAACACCGGGGAGCTGTTTTTT
.	.	TRBV11-1	TRBJ2-3	CASSFQLSTDTQYF	TGTGCCAGCAGCTTCCAACTGAGCACAGATACGCAGTATTTT
.	TRBD2	TRBV4-3	TRBJ2-5	CASSQRLGRDRETQYF	TGCGCCAGCAGCCAAAGGTTGGGGAGGGATAGGGAGACCCAGTACTTC
.	.	TRBV7-2	TRBJ2-7	CASKINGDFPYEQYF	TGTGCCAGCAAGATAAACGGGGACTTTCCCTACGAGCAGTACTTC
.	TRBD1	TRBV7-9	TRBJ1-1	CASSLRQGSTEAFF	TGTGCCAGCAGCTTAAGACAGGGTTCCACTGAAGCTTTCTTT
.	.	TRBV7-9	TRBJ1-6	CASSSALRQNSPLHF	TGTGCCAGCAGCTCCGCACTCCGACAGAATTCACCCCTCCACTTT
.	TRBD2	TRBV24-1	TRBJ2-3	CATRGGGSTDTQYF	TGTGCCACCCGGGGGGGCGGAAGCACAGATACGCAGTATTTT
.	.	TRBV30	TRBJ1-1	CAWSLSEAFF	TGTGCCTGGAGTCTGTCTGAAGCTTTCTTT
.	TRBD1	TRBV4-3	TRBJ1-2	CASSQGPDRGYGYTF	TGCGCCAGCAGCCAAGGCCCCGACAGGGGCTATGGCTACACCTTC
.	TRBD1	TRBV18	TRBJ2-3	CASSPWDSNTDTQYF	TGTGCCAGCTCACCATGGGACAGCAACACAGATACGCAGTATTTT
.	.	TRBV7-9	TRBJ1-1	CASRAGKMNTEAFF	TGTGCCAGCAGGGCAGGAAAGATGAACACTGAAGCTTTCTTT
once	TRBD1	TRBV9	TRBJ1-4	CASSVATGTGGEKLFF	TGTGCCAGCAGCGTAGCTACCGGGACAGGCGGGGAAAAACTGTTTTTT
.	TRBD1	TRBV4-1	TRBJ1-6	CASSQASGGNSPLHF	TGCGCCAGCAGCCAGGCCTCAGGGGGCAATTCACCCCTCCACTTT
.	.	TRBV18	TRBJ2-6	CASSPPGTPLGGANVLTF	TGTGCCAGCTCACCCCCCGGGACACCCCTGGGGGGGGCCAACGTCCTGACTTTC
once	TRBD1	TRBV18	TRBJ1-1	CASSRGQYNTEAFF	TGTGCCAGCTCACGGGGACAGTATAACACTGAAGCTTTCTTT
.	.	TRBV15	TRBJ1-4	CATSRDRGGGNEKLFF	TGTGCCACCAGCAGAGATCGGGGGGGCGGTAATGAAAAACTGTTTTTT
.	.	TRBV5-1	TRBJ1-1	CASSEDIPTEAFF	TGCGCCAGCAGCGAAGACATCCCCACTGAAGCTTTCTTT
.	TRBD1	TRBV6-5	TRBJ2-7	CASSRTGFSYEQYF	TGTGCCAGCAGTCGGACAGGGTTCTCCTACGAGCAGTACTTC
once	TRBD1	TRBV20-1	TRBJ2-5	CSASEPTGGAGETQYF	TGCAGTGCTAGTGAACCAACAGGGGGCGCAGGAGAGACCCAGTACTTC
once	.	TRBV29-1	TRBJ1-5	CSVQGSGNQPQHF	TGCAGCGTACAGGGCTCGGGCAATCAGCCCCAGCATTTT
.	TRBD1	TRBV25-1	TRBJ1-2	CASSEGGQGYEGYTF	TGTGCCAGCAGTGAAGGGGGACAGGGATATGAAGGCTACACCTTC
.	.	TRBV28	TRBJ1-2	CASSLYRVDYGYTF	TGTGCCAGCAGTTTATACAGGGTTGACTATGGCTACACCTTC
.	.	TRBV19	TRBJ2-5	CASSIRGETQYF	TGTGCCAGTAGTATCCGGGGGGAGACCCAGTACTTC
.	.	TRBV27	TRBJ2-7	CASSLSRALEQYF	TGTGCCAGCAGTTTATCGAGGGCTCTCGAGCAGTACTTC
.	.	TRBV28	TRBJ2-7	CASSPAGLTYEQYF	TGTGCCAGCAGCCCGGCGGGCCTCACCTACGAGCAGTACTTC
.	TRBD1	TRBV13	TRBJ1-6	CASSFQTGYNSPLHF	TGTGCCAGCAGCTTCCAGACAGGGTATAATTCACCCCTCCACTTT
few	.	TRBV6-5	TRBJ1-1	CASSLSSDTEAFF	TGTGCCAGCAGTTTATCATCGGACACTGAAGCTTTCTTT
.	.	TRBV7-2	TRBJ1-5	CASSFGGQPQHF	TGTGCCAGCAGCTTCGGTGGTCAGCCCCAGCATTTT
.	TRBD2	TRBV5-1	TRBJ2-2	CASSSSGSVTGELFF	TGCGCCAGCAGCTCTAGCGGGAGTGTTACCGGGGAGCTGTTTTTT
few	TRBD2	TRBV11-2	TRBJ2-7	CASSLDLASGISYEQYF	TGTGCCAGCAGCTTAGATTTGGCTAGCGGGATTTCCTACGAGCAGTACTTC
.	.	TRBV4-3	TRBJ1-5	CASSQEQGGQPQHF	TGCGCCAGCAGCCAAGAACAGGGAGGGCAGCCCCAGCATTTT
.	TRBD1	TRBV10-3	TRBJ1-2	CAIRPTGQRGDGYTF	TGTGCCATCAGGCCGACAGGGCAAAGAGGTGATGGCTACACCTTC
.	TRBD1	TRBV11-2	TRBJ1-2	CASTIDRGDDGYTF	TGTGCCAGCACCATAGACAGGGGGGATGATGGCTACACCTTC
.	.	TRBV7-9	TRBJ1-1	CASSPQGNTEAFF	TGTGCCAGCAGCCCGCAGGGAAACACTGAAGCTTTCTTT
.	TRBD2	TRBV6-5	TRBJ2-7	CASSFISSGGSYEQYF	TGTGCCAGCAGTTTTATTTCTAGCGGGGGTTCCTACGAGCAGTACTTC
.	TRBD2	TRBV6-8	TRBJ2-5	CASTKRAGEGETQYF	TGTGCCAGCACGAAAAGAGCGGGGGAGGGGGAGACCCAGTACTTC
.	.	TRBV6-5	TRBJ1-2	CASRSAGTSGYTF	TGTGCCAGCAGAAGCGCCGGGACATCTGGCTACACCTTC
.	.	TRBV11-3	TRBJ2-2	CASSTQVGELFF	TGTGCCAGCAGCACACAGGTCGGGGAGCTGTTTTTT
.	.	TRBV19	TRBJ1-4	CASSNYRVTNEKLFF	TGTGCCAGTAGTAACTACAGGGTGACTAATGAAAAACTGTTTTTT
.	.	TRBV6-5	TRBJ1-2	CASSSLLYGYTF	TGTGCCAGCAGCTCCCTCCTCTATGGCTACACCTTC
.	TRBD1	TRBV7-3	TRBJ1-1	CASSSSTGTEAFF	TGTGCCAGCAGCTCATCGACAGGGACTGAAGCTTTCTTT
.	TRBD1	TRBV2	TRBJ2-3	CASSEDRGRDTQYF	TGTGCCAGCAGTGAGGACAGGGGAAGAGATACGCAGTATTTT
.	TRBD1	TRBV30	TRBJ1-5	CAWRSTPRDRDLYSNQPQHF	TGTGCCTGGAGATCAACTCCCCGGGACAGGGACCTCTATAGCAATCAGCCCCAGCATTTT
.	.	TRBV5-6	TRBJ2-1	CASSLYKSGGQFF	TGTGCCAGCAGCTTGTATAAGTCCGGGGGGCAGTTCTTC
.	.	TRBV3-1/TRBV3-2	TRBJ1-2	CASSQVNTGPYGYTF	TGTGCCAGCAGCCAAGTAAATACAGGACCCTATGGCTACACCTTC